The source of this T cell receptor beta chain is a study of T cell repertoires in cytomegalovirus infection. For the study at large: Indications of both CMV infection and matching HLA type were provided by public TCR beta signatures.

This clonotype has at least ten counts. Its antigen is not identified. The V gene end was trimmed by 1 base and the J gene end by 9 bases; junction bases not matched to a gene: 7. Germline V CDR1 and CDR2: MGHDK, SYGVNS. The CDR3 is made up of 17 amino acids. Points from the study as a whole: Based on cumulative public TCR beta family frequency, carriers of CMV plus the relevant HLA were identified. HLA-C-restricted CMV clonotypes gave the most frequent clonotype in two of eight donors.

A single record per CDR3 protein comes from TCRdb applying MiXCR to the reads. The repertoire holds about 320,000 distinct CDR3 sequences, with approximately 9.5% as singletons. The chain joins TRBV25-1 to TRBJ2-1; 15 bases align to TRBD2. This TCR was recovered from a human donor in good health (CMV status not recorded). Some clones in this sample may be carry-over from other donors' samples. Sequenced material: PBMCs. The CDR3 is CASSELGLAGGPGEQFF. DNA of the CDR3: TGTGCCAGCAGTGAATTAGGACTAGCGGGAGGGCCTGGTGAGCAGTTCTTC.